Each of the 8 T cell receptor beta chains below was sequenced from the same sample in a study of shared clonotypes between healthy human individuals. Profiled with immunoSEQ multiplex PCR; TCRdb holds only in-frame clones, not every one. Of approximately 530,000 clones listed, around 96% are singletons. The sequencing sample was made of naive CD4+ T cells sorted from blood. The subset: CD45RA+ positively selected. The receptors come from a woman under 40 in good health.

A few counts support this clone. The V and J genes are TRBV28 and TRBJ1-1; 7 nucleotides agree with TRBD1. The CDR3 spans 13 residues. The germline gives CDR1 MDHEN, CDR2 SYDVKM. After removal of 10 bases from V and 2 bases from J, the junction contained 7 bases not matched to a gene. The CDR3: CANRGEGNTEAFF. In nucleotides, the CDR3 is TGTGCCAACAGGGGAGAAGGAAACACTGAAGCTTTCTTT.

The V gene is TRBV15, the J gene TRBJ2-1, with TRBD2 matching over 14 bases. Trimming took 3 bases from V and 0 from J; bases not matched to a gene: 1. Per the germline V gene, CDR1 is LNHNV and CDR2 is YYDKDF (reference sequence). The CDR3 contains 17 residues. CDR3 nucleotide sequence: TGTGCCACCAGCAGGACTAGCGGGAGGGGCTCCTACAATGAGCAGTTCTTC. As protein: CATSRTSGRGSYNEQFF.

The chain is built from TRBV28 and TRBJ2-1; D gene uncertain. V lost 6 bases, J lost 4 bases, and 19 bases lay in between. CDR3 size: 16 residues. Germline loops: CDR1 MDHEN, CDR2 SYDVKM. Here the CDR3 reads CASSQKKDRSYNEQFF. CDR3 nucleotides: TGTGCCAGCAGCCAAAAGAAGGACCGATCGTACAATGAGCAGTTCTTC.

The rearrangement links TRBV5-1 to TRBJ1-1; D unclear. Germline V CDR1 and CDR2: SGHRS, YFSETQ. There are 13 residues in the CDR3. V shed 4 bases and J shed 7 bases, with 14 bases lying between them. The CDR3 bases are TGCGCCAGCAGCCGTATGAAAGGAGATGAAGCTTTCTTT. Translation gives CASSRMKGDEAFF.

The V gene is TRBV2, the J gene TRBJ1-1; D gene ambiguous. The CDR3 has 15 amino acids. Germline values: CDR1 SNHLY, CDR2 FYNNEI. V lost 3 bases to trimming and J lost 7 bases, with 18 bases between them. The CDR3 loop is CASSDRWRLFSEAFF. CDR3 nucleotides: TGTGCCAGCAGTGACAGGTGGAGACTCTTCAGTGAAGCTTTCTTT.

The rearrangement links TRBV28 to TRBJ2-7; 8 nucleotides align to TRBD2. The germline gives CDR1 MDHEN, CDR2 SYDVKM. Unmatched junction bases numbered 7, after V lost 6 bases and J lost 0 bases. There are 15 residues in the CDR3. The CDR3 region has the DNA TGTGCCAGCAGGACTACTAGCGGAAGCTCCTACGAGCAGTACTTC. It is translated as CASRTTSGSSYEQYF.

This CDR3 reads CASSRQRDRYEQYF. The CDR3 region has the DNA TGTGCCAGCAGCAGGCAACGGGACCGTTACGAGCAGTACTTC. The gene calls are TRBV7-2 and TRBJ2-5; D may match TRBD1 or TRBD2 (5 bases each). The last part of the DNA fits TRBJ2-7 better; the J call may be wrong. This CDR3 has 14 residues. Looked up from germline, CDR1 is SGHTA and CDR2 is FQGNSA.

In DNA, the CDR3 is TGTGCCAGCAGTCTTTCCACCGGGACTAGATGGGATGAGCAGTTCTTC. Translating gives CASSLSTGTRWDEQFF. This chain joins TRBV27 and TRBJ2-1; 8 bases fit TRBD2. Germline values: CDR1 MNHEY, CDR2 SMNVEV (reference sequence). J gave up 8 bases and V 5 bases, and 14 bases lay outside the gene matches. This CDR3 comprises 16 residues.